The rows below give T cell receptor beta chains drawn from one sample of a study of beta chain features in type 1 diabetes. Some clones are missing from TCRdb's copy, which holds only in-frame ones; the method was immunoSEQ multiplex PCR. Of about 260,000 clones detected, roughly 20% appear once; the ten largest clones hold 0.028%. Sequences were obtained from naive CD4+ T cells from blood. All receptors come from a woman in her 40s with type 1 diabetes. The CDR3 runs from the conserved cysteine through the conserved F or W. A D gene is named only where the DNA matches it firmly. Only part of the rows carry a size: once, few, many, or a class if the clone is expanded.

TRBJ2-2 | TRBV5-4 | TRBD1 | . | CASSPVHGTVPGELFF | TGTGCCAGCAGCCCGGTTCACGGGACAGTCCCCGGGGAGCTGTTTTTT
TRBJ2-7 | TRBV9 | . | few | CASSVASGQTYEQYF | TGTGCCAGCAGCGTAGCTTCCGGACAAACCTACGAGCAGTACTTC
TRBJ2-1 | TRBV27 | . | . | CASTQPARLATPGEQFF | TGTGCCAGCACTCAACCCGCCCGTCTAGCTACCCCAGGAGAGCAGTTCTTC
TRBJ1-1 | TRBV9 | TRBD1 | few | CASSVEPGQENTEAFF | TGTGCCAGCAGCGTAGAGCCGGGACAGGAGAACACTGAAGCTTTCTTT
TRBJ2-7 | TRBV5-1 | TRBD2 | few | CASSFTSGSSYEQYF | TGCGCCAGCAGCTTTACTAGCGGGAGCTCCTACGAGCAGTACTTC
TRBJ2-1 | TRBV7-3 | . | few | CASSLEQGGYNEQFF | TGTGCCAGCAGCTTAGAACAGGGGGGGTACAATGAGCAGTTCTTC
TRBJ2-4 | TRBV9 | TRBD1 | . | CASSVASTGYKNIQYF | TGTGCCAGCAGCGTAGCCTCGACAGGGTACAAAAACATTCAGTACTTC
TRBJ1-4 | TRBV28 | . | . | CASSKDTTNEKLFF | TGTGCCAGCAGCAAGGACACGACTAATGAAAAACTGTTTTTT
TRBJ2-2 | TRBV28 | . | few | CATRGGGTGELFF | TGTGCCACCAGGGGCGGGGGTACCGGGGAGCTGTTTTTT
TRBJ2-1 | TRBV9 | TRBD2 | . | CASSVRTSGANEQFF | TGTGCCAGCAGCGTAAGGACTAGCGGGGCGAATGAGCAGTTCTTC
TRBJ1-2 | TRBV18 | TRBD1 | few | CASSPGQPQNYGYTF | TGTGCCAGCTCACCGGGACAGCCACAAAACTATGGCTACACCTTC
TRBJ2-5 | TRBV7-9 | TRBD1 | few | CASSADRGIGETQYF | TGTGCCAGCAGTGCGGACAGGGGGATTGGGGAGACCCAGTACTTC
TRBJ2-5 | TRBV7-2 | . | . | CASSLAGVQETQYF | TGTGCCAGCAGCTTAGCGGGAGTCCAAGAGACCCAGTACTTC
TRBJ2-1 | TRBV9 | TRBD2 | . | CASSAIAGGVGEQFF | TGTGCCAGCAGCGCGATAGCGGGGGGGGTTGGTGAGCAGTTCTTC
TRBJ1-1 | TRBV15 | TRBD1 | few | CATSRDRGQGNTEAFF | TGTGCCACCAGCAGAGATCGTGGACAGGGGAACACTGAAGCTTTCTTT
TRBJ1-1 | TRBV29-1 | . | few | CSVAGRMNTEAFF | TGCAGCGTTGCCGGCAGGATGAACACTGAAGCTTTCTTT
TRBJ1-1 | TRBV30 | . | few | CAWRTQGGGLLNTEAFF | TGTGCCTGGAGAACTCAAGGGGGGGGCCTCTTGAACACTGAAGCTTTCTTT
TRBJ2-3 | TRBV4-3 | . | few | CASSQDRRGGVADTQYF | TGCGCCAGCAGCCAAGATAGGAGGGGGGGCGTTGCAGATACGCAGTATTTT
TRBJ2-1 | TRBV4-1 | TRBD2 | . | CASSQGLAGGFSYNEQFF | TGCGCCAGCAGCCAAGGACTAGCGGGGGGCTTCTCCTACAATGAGCAGTTCTTC
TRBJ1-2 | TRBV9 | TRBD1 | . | CASSFTGAGGYGYTF | TGTGCCAGCAGCTTCACAGGGGCAGGAGGCTATGGCTACACCTTC
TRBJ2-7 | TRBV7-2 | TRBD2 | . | CASSQGTSAYEQYF | TGTGCCAGCAGCCAGGGGACTAGTGCTTACGAGCAGTACTTC
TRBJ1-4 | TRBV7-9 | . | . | CASSPSQLIWEKLFF | TGTGCCAGCAGCCCGTCCCAACTCATTTGGGAAAAACTGTTTTTT
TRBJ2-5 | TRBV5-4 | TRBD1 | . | CASSPGQGQETQYF | TGTGCCAGCAGCCCTGGACAGGGACAAGAGACCCAGTACTTC
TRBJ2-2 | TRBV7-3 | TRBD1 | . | CASSLGTGVVGELFF | TGTGCCAGCAGCTTAGGGACAGGGGTTGTCGGGGAGCTGTTTTTT
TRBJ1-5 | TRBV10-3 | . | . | CAISESPARDEQPQHF | TGTGCCATCAGTGAGTCTCCAGCCCGGGATGAGCAGCCCCAGCATTTT
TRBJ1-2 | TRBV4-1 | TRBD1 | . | CASSRTRQGVYGYTF | TGCGCCAGCAGCCGAACACGTCAGGGGGTCTATGGCTACACCTTC
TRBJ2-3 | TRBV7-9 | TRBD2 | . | CASSLLAGETDTQYF | TGTGCCAGCAGCCTGCTAGCGGGAGAGACAGATACGCAGTATTTT
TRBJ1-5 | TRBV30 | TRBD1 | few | CAWDRAGQPQHF | TGTGCCTGGGACAGGGCGGGCCAGCCCCAGCATTTT
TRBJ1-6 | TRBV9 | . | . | CASSVVADSPLHF | TGTGCCAGCAGCGTAGTGGCGGATTCACCCCTCCACTTT
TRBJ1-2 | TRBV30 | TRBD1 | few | CAWSVQGGHGYTF | TGTGCCTGGAGTGTACAGGGGGGCCATGGCTACACCTTC
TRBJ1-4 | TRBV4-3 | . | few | CASSQLQGSNEKLFF | TGCGCCAGCAGCCAATTACAGGGATCGAACGAAAAACTGTTTTTT
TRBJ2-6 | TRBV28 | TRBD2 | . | CASSRRYGTTSGANVLTF | TGTGCCAGCAGTCGCCGCTATGGGACTACTTCTGGGGCCAACGTCCTGACTTTC
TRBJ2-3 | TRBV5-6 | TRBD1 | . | CASNTPGQPTDTQYF | TGTGCCAGCAACACGCCGGGACAGCCTACAGATACGCAGTATTTT
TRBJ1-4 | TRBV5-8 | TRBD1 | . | CASSFPGTENEKLFF | TGTGCCAGCAGCTTCCCCGGGACAGAAAATGAAAAACTGTTTTTT
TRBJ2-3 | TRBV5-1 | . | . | CASSQGSLLEDTQYF | TGCGCCAGCAGTCAGGGCTCCTTGCTGGAAGATACGCAGTATTTT
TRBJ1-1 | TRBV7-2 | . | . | CASSLGTVNTEAFF | TGTGCCAGCAGCTTAGGGACAGTTAACACTGAAGCTTTCTTT
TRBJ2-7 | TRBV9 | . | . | CASSVRGSPYEQYF | TGTGCCAGCAGCGTAAGGGGAAGCCCCTACGAGCAGTACTTC
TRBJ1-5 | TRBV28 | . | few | CASSTQPQHF | TGTGCCAGCAGTACACAGCCCCAGCATTTT
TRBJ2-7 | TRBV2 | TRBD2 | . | CTHKEPLAGSYEQYF | TGTACACATAAAGAACCCCTAGCGGGATCCTACGAGCAGTACTTC